This entry is about one T cell receptor (beta chain). There is no known antigen for this receptor. No qualities accompany the bases; no much larger clone lies one base away. The data derive from a study of cytomegalovirus exposure and HLA in healthy donors (dated by TCRdb to about 2017). About the full investigation: The roughly 670 repertoires of the first cohort and the roughly 110 validation repertoires were produced on the same platform, according to a later analysis. The study aimed to test whether signatures of past pathogen exposure could be identified by cataloging public T cell receptors. Along with the approximately 670-subject first cohort, a separate validation cohort of over 90 different subjects was used. The study combined high-throughput TCR immunosequencing, statistical association of individual TCRs with disease status, and machine learning to predict cytomegalovirus infection status.

The full study reports these points: It was suggested by the authors that the approach could potentially be generalized to other disease states and immunological phenotypes. Of the cluster scores, about 94% were above 0 in a later analysis, which found that TCRs clustered in the first cohort also tended to co-occur in the approximately 120 validation repertoires. While some public TCRs were present in many individuals, most TCR sequences turned up only very rarely across donors. A later analysis had no HLA typing for the validation cohort, so co-occurrence there was scored across all 120 or so repertoires. In the study, some 160 TCR beta chains were listed as associated with cytomegalovirus. In vitro tests confirmed that a few of the cytomegalovirus-associated TCR beta chains recognize cytomegalovirus antigens. The classifier was reported to diagnose cytomegalovirus status with high specificity and sensitivity in both the original cohort and the validation cohort.

Libraries were constructed by the immunoSEQ multiplex PCR assay. As for how the authors treated the data: A statistical classification framework was built to diagnose cytomegalovirus status from the catalog of TCR beta chain sequences. TCRdb carries this immuneACCESS record with in-frame sequences only. Its versions omit some clonotypes, under half of them owing to an unresolved V gene in the studies checked, with the rest unexplained. That table gives V, J and clone size, and the DNA gave D and trimming. This sample is represented by approximately 82,000 clones; 85% to 95% of them were singletons. The top ten constitute roughly 0.62% of the sample. CDR1 SEHNR and CDR2 FQNEAQ were looked up in the germline V gene (reference sequence). Spanning cysteine to phenylalanine, the CDR3 consists of 13 amino acids. Here the CDR3 DNA is all that survives: 39 bases in frame from base 1. At the junction V is shortened by 1 base and J by 6 bases, with 6 bases in between.

Donors formed part of the validation cohort, which comprised 120 subjects and was distinct from the first cohort of roughly 600 subjects. Material: PBMCs. This receptor chain uses TRBV7-9 and TRBJ2-2; a weak D assignment points to TRBD1 (6 bases agree). The sequence was obtained from a man between 18 and 35 years old in good health and CMV-seronegative. The DNA sequence is as follows: TGTGCCAGCAGCTTAGACAGGGCCGGGGAGCTGTTTTTT. This sequence encodes CASSLDRAGELFF.